The 27 T cell receptor beta chains listed next were all sequenced from one sample in a study of vaccination and CD4 T cells after COVID-19. Treatment: roughly 10-day PBMC culture with coronavirus spike peptide pools or control peptides (ViraFEST assay). Pre-COVID-19 pandemic sampling (2011-2018) yielded the unexposed donor's CD4+ T cells. The antigens for these receptors are not known. An Oncomine TCR Beta short-read assay was used to sequence the DNA from cultured CD4+ T cells. MiXCR, run by TCRdb on the PCR reads, gives a single entry per CDR3 protein. The sample carries 6,000 to 7,500 distinct CDR3 sequences, about 41% recorded once. Sequencing input: CD4+ T cells from blood, cultured in vitro. These receptor sequences come from a human donor in good health.

This rearrangement joins TRBV7-9 to TRBJ1-5; no clear D. Trimming removed 4 bases at V and 8 bases at J, with 15 bases between. This CDR3 is 14 amino acids long. Per the germline V gene, CDR1 is SEHNR and CDR2 is FQNEAQ (reference sequence). CDR3 sequence (DNA): TGTGCCAGCAGCTCAAGCTGGGGAGAGGAGCCCCAGCATTTT. This codes for CASSSSWGEEPQHF.

The V and J genes are TRBV11-2 and TRBJ2-3; D possibly corresponds to TRBD2 (6 bases). The V end was cut by 0 bases, the J end by 2 bases, with 15 bases between. The CDR3 totals 17 residues. CDR1 and CDR2 from the germline V gene are SGHAT and FQNNGV. CDR3 DNA: TGTGCCAGCAGCTTAGAATCTCGGCGGGGCACCACAGATACGCAGTATTTT. Protein sequence: CASSLESRRGTTDTQYF.

The CDR3 here is CASSNPGQGGTGELFF. DNA of the CDR3: TGTGCCAGCAGTAACCCGGGACAGGGGGGAACCGGGGAGCTGTTTTTT. V is TRBV6-1 and J is TRBJ2-2; 11 bases map to TRBD1. The germline V gene encodes CDR1 MNHNS and CDR2 SASEGT. This CDR3 is 16 amino acids long. The ends lost 5 bases at V and 5 bases at J; junction bases unmatched: 7.

V and J are TRBV6-5 and TRBJ1-1; tentatively, D is TRBD1 (5 bases). CDR1 is MNHEY, CDR2 SVGAGI, per germline. The CDR3 runs to 13 residues. V lost 3 bases to trimming and J lost 8 bases, with 13 bases between them. In nucleotides, the CDR3 is TGTGCCAGCAGTTATTGGGGAGGGACCGAAGCTTTCTTT. Encoded protein: CASSYWGGTEAFF.

The sample holds a few counts of this clonotype. This chain connects TRBV6-1 to TRBJ2-5; 9 bases map to TRBD2. The CDR3 loop spans 17 amino acids. Germline CDR1 is MNHNS and CDR2 is SASEGT. J gave up 2 bases and V 7 bases, and 14 bases lay outside the gene matches. The chain's CDR3 is CASTLQRGATLQETQYF. CDR3 bases: TGTGCCAGCACCTTGCAGCGGGGGGCCACGCTACAAGAGACCCAGTACTTC.

This rearrangement joins TRBV5-8 to TRBJ2-5; TRBD2 agrees at 8 bases. The germline V gene has CDR1 SGHTS and CDR2 YDEGEE. This CDR3 is built from 15 residues. J was trimmed by 0 bases and V by 1 base; bases with no gene match: 2. CDR3 region: CASSLPSGYQETQYF. The CDR3 bases are TGTGCCAGCAGCTTGCCTAGCGGGTACCAAGAGACCCAGTACTTC.

This clonotype was found a few times. This chain connects TRBV20-1 to TRBJ2-7; D not resolved. The germline V and J ends were trimmed by 0 bases and 0 bases, with 9 bases remaining between them. Looked up from germline, CDR1 is DFQATT and CDR2 is SNEGSKA (reference sequence). The CDR3 has 14 residues. The CDR3: CSARDRRSSYEQYF. For the CDR3, the DNA is TGCAGTGCTAGAGATAGACGGAGCTCCTACGAGCAGTACTTC.

This chain connects TRBV6-5 to TRBJ1-5; no reliable D call. Germline CDR1 reads MNHEY; CDR2 reads SVGAGI. The CDR3 covers 13 residues. Trimming left V 3 bases short and J 7 bases short, with 10 bases between. CDR3 amino acids: CASSYTEGQPQHF. The CDR3 DNA is TGTGCCAGCAGTTATACAGAGGGACAGCCCCAGCATTTT.

The rearrangement joins TRBV6-1 to TRBJ2-3; 8 bases fit TRBD1. V lost 6 bases, J lost 9 bases, and 11 bases stayed unmatched. CDR3 length: 14 residues. Germline assignment: CDR1 MNHNS and CDR2 SASEGT. Here the CDR3 DNA reads TGTGCCAGCAGAACCGGGACAGGTTTATTGACGCAGTATTTT. It codes for CASRTGTGLLTQYF.

The chain joins TRBV28 to TRBJ1-2, with D tentatively TRBD1 (6 bases). Trimming shortened V by 8 bases and J by 3 bases, and 10 bases separated the two germline ends. The CDR3 runs to 12 residues. From germline, CDR1 is MDHEN and CDR2 SYDVKM. The chain's CDR3 is CASDDRYYGYTF. The CDR3 coding sequence is TGTGCCAGCGACGACAGGTACTATGGCTACACCTTC.

This clonotype was found once. This chain links TRBV7-9 with TRBJ2-2; D perhaps matches TRBD1 (6 bases). The CDR3 length is 16 residues. V lost 6 bases to trimming and J lost 1 base, with 15 bases between them. Germline V gene data show CDR1 as SEHNR and CDR2 as FQNEAQ (reference sequence). The CDR3 reads CASRHTRGGNTGELFF. CDR3 bases: TGTGCCAGCAGACATACAAGAGGGGGGAACACCGGGGAGCTGTTTTTT.

J is TRBJ2-3 and V is TRBV7-6; D perhaps matches TRBD2 (5 bases). This CDR3 is 13 amino acids long. Germline CDR1 reads SGHVS; CDR2 reads FNYEAQ. V lost 5 bases and J 6 bases, leaving 12 bases between the germline ends. In DNA form, the CDR3 reads TGTGCCAGCAGCCTGTTAGGACTCGATACGCAGTATTTT. It is translated as CASSLLGLDTQYF.

This clonotype was observed a handful of times. V gene TRBV15 combines with J gene TRBJ2-2; tentative D call: TRBD2 (5 bases). The germline V and J ends were trimmed by 1 base and 0 bases, with 12 bases remaining between them. This CDR3 has 17 amino acids. The V gene's germline CDR1 is LNHNV and CDR2 YYDKDF (reference sequence). The CDR3 nucleotides read TGTGCCACCAGCAGAGGTGCAGACTACGCGAACACCGGGGAGCTGTTTTTT. It is translated as CATSRGADYANTGELFF.

The chain recombines TRBV5-1 with TRBJ1-2, with TRBD1 matching 7 bases. This CDR3 spans 15 amino acids. The J segment lost 5 bases and the V segment lost 4 bases, leaving 11 bases of the junction unmatched. Germline V CDR1 and CDR2: SGHRS, YFSETQ. The CDR3 DNA reads TGCGCCAGCAGCGGGGACCCCGGGACAGCATATGGCTACACCTTC. This codes for CASSGDPGTAYGYTF.

The chain links TRBV5-8 to TRBJ1-1; no reliable D call. V was pared by 2 bases and J by 6 bases, with 8 bases between. This CDR3 comprises 12 residues. CDR1 is SGHTS, CDR2 YDEGEE, per germline. Here the CDR3 DNA reads TGTGCCAGCAGCTTTGGCAGGCCTGAAGCTTTCTTT. Residues: CASSFGRPEAFF.

This clonotype was counted a few times. The chain employs TRBV20-1 and TRBJ1-2; no clear D gene. The germline gives CDR1 DFQATT, CDR2 SNEGSKA (reference sequence). V was shortened by 6 bases and J by 6 bases, with 17 bases between the two germline ends. The CDR3 runs 13 residues. CDR3 in DNA: TGCAGTGCCACTTCAAACCGAGGTGATGGCTACACCTTC. Translated: CSATSNRGDGYTF.

The CDR3: CASSLPPSTGISNQPQHF. As DNA, the CDR3 is TGTGCCAGCAGTTTGCCCCCTTCCACAGGAATAAGCAATCAGCCCCAGCATTTT. This chain joins TRBV6-5 and TRBJ1-5, with a weak D call TRBD1 (5 bases). V lost 4 bases, J lost 1 base, and 20 bases lay in between. This CDR3 comprises 18 residues. Per germline, CDR1 MNHEY and CDR2 SVGAGI.

CDR3 protein: CSAREIQETQYF. The CDR3 DNA is TGCAGTGCTAGAGAGATTCAAGAGACCCAGTACTTC. The genes are TRBV20-1 and TRBJ2-5; D is unclear. The CDR3 runs to 12 residues. Germline V gene data show CDR1 as DFQATT and CDR2 as SNEGSKA (reference sequence). V was shortened by 0 bases and J by 2 bases, with 4 bases between the two germline ends.

This rearrangement joins TRBV20-1 to TRBJ2-7; D may be TRBD1 or TRBD2 (5 bases each). Deletions cut 1 base from V and 5 bases from J, with 9 bases between. The CDR3 runs 12 residues. Germline CDR1 is DFQATT and CDR2 is SNEGSKA (reference sequence). The CDR3 nucleotides read TGCAGTGCTAGAGTCCGGGACCACGAGCAGTACTTC. This sequence encodes CSARVRDHEQYF.

The rearrangement joins TRBV18 to TRBJ1-2, with a tentative D call TRBD1 (5 bases). V gave up 3 bases and J gave up 8 bases, with 19 bases separating them. This CDR3 is 15 amino acids long. From germline, CDR1 is KGHSH and CDR2 LQKENI. CDR3 bases: TGTGCCAGCTCACCCCGGACGGAGCCGGGGGAAGGCTACACCTTC. Protein sequence: CASSPRTEPGEGYTF.

This clonotype was seen only a few times. The chain couples TRBV7-2 to TRBJ1-1; D is undetermined. Looked up from germline, CDR1 is SGHTA and CDR2 is FQGNSA. The V gene lost 5 bases and the J gene lost 2 bases, with 9 bases spanning the gap. The CDR3 contains 13 residues. In DNA, the CDR3 is TGTGCCAGCAGCGGGATGAGTAACACTGAAGCTTTCTTT. Protein product: CASSGMSNTEAFF.

The J gene is TRBJ2-3, the V gene TRBV20-1; D is perhaps TRBD2 (6 bases). The V gene lost 3 bases and the J gene lost 1 base, with 11 bases spanning the gap. The germline CDR1 and CDR2 sequences are DFQATT and SNEGSKA (reference sequence). This CDR3 contains 14 residues. The DNA for the CDR3 is TGCAGTGCTAGTGGCGGGGTCCGCACAGATACGCAGTATTTT. The encoded protein is CSASGGVRTDTQYF.

This clonotype was observed a handful of times. The V call is TRBV10-3, the J call TRBJ2-5, with D perhaps being TRBD1 or TRBD2 (5 bases each). The CDR3 is 15 amino acids. Germline lookup yields CDR1 ENHRY and CDR2 SYGVKD. V was pared by 5 bases and J by 1 base, with 14 bases between. CDR3 coding DNA: TGTGCCATCAGTCCTGGGACCTCCCTCCAAGAGACCCAGTACTTC. It is translated as CAISPGTSLQETQYF.

The gene calls are TRBV7-2 and TRBJ1-6; D unclear. Germline CDR1 and CDR2: SGHTA and FQGNSA. Trimming took off 5 bases at V and 7 bases at J, with 15 bases between the two ends. The CDR3 covers 15 residues. Here the CDR3 DNA reads TGTGCCAGCAGCCCAACCTCACAGCGCAATTCACCCCTCCACTTT. It yields the protein CASSPTSQRNSPLHF.

This clonotype was observed a single time. The V call is TRBV7-9, the J call TRBJ2-7; TRBD2 matches 7 bases. CDR3 length: 16 residues. V trimming: 5 bases; J trimming: 2 bases; junction bases outside the gene matches: 12. The germline CDR1 and CDR2 sequences are SEHNR and FQNEAQ (reference sequence). DNA of the CDR3: TGTGCCAGCAGCCGACTGACTAGCTTGACAGCCTACGAGCAGTACTTC. It translates to CASSRLTSLTAYEQYF.

The gene calls are TRBV5-4 and TRBJ2-1, with no clear D. The CDR3 length is 11 residues. Germline V CDR1 and CDR2: SGHNT, YYREEE (reference sequence). Trimming left V 3 bases short and J 8 bases short, with 6 bases between. CDR3 sequence: CASSSQHEQFF. DNA for the CDR3: TGTGCCAGCAGCTCCCAGCATGAGCAGTTCTTC.

The V and J genes are TRBV3-1 and TRBJ2-3; D is unresolved. CDR3 length: 13 amino acids. V lost 4 bases and J lost 0, with 5 bases in between. Germline values: CDR1 LGHDT, CDR2 YNNKEL (reference sequence). The CDR3 loop is CASSPSSTDTQYF. The CDR3 DNA is TGTGCCAGCAGCCCCAGCAGCACAGATACGCAGTATTTT.